This T cell receptor (beta chain) derives from a study of blood T cell repertoires in COVID-19. Study as a whole: Sites across the United States, Italy and Spain contributed samples from acute and convalescent COVID-19. Sample material is recorded as cDNA or gDNA derived from T cells, B-cell-depleted T cells, or PBMCs.

In the study's own analysis: Reference gene primer amplification yielded estimated nucleated cell counts. Sequenced by immunoSEQ multiplex PCR; TCRdb stores in-frame clones only, minus some. V and J calls and clone size follow that table, whereas D and trimming were derived from the DNA. This table has 270,000 or so clones, roughly 85% appearing once. The CDR3 is made up of 14 amino acids. V was pared by 6 bases and J by 7 bases, with 8 bases of the junction left unmatched. The V gene's germline CDR1 is SGHKS and CDR2 YYEKEE (reference sequence). V usage is TRBV5-5 and J usage is TRBJ2-7; 12 bases are shared with TRBD2. The material sequenced was peripheral blood. This sequence was found in a woman younger than 45 with active or convalescent COVID-19. The chain's CDR3 is CASMVTSGGREQYF. The CDR3 bases are TGTGCCAGCATGGTGACTAGCGGGGGTAGAGAGCAGTACTTC.